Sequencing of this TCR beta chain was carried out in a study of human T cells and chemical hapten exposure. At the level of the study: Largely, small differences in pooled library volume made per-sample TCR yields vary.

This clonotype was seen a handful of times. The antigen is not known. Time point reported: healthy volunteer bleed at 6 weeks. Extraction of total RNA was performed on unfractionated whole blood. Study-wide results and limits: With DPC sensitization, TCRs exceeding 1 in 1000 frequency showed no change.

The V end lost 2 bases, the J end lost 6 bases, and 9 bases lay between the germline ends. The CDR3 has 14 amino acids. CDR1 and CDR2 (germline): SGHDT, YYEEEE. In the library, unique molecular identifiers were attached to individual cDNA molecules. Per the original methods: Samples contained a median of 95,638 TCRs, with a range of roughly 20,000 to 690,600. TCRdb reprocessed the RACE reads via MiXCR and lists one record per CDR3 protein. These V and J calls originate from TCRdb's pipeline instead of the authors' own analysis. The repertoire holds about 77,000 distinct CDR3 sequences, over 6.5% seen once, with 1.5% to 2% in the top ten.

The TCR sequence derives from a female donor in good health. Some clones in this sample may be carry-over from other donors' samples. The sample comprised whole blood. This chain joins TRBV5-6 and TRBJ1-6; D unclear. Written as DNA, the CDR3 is TGTGCCAGCAGCTTTTCCGGATCTAATTCACCCCTCCACTTT. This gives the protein CASSFSGSNSPLHF. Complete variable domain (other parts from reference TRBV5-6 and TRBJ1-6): DAGVTQSPTHLIKTRGQQVTLRCSPKSGHDTVSWYQQALGQGPQFIFQYYEEEERQRGNFPDRFSGHQFPNYSSELNVNALLLGDSALYLCASSFSGSNSPLHFGNGTRLTVT.